This TCR beta chain is drawn from a study of blood T cell repertoires in COVID-19. The V gene end was trimmed by 6 bases and the J gene end by 10 bases; junction bases not matched to a gene: 10. The CDR3 length is 14 residues. Germline lookup yields CDR1 SNHLY and CDR2 FYNNEI. Assay used: immunoSEQ multiplex PCR; TCRdb lists only in-frame clones, some missing. The profile shows 93,000 or so clones, roughly nine tenths of them singletons. The J gene is TRBJ2-1, the V gene TRBV2; 9 bases fit TRBD1. The receptor was isolated from a woman of 80 years or more in a cohort sampled during active COVID-19. The sequenced material came from peripheral blood. CDR3 protein: CASSDGTGSGEQFF. The CDR3 bases are TGTGCCAGCAGCGACGGGACAGGGAGCGGGGAGCAGTTCTTC.